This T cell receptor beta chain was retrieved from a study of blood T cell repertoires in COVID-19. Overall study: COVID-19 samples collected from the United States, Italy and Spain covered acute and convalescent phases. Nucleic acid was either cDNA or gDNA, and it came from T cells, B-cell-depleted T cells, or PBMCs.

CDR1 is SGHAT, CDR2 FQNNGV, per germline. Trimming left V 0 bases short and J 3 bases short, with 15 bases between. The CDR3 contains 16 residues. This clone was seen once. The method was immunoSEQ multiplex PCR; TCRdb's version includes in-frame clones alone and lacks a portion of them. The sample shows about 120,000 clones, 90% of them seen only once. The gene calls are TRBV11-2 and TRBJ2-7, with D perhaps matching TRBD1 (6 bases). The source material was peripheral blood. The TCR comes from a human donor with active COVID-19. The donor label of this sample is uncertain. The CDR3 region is CASSLDIGTSLYEQYF. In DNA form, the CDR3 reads TGTGCCAGCAGCTTAGATATCGGGACATCTCTCTACGAGCAGTACTTC. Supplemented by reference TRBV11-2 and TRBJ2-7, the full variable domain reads EAGVAQSPRYKIIEKRQSVAFWCNPISGHATLYWYQQILGQGPKLLIQFQNNGVVDDSQLPKDRFSAERLKGVDSTLKIQPAKLEDSAVYLCASSLDIGTSLYEQYFGPGTRLTVT.